This entry is about one T cell receptor beta chain. This CDR3 is 14 amino acids long. This sample is drawn from a study of shared clonotypes between healthy human individuals. The assay was immunoSEQ multiplex PCR, and TCRdb's table has in-frame clones only and misses some. The repertoire includes under 600,000 clones, around 81% of them detected once, and 12% sits in the top ten. The chain carries TRBV21-1 and TRBJ2-1. TRBV21-1 is assigned pseudogene status. Source material: PBMCs. The TCR comes from a woman aged 35 to 49 in good health. Some clones in this sample may be carry-over from other donors' samples. The DNA of the CDR3 is TGTGCCAGCAGCAAAGCGCTAGGGTTCGATGAGCAGTTCTTC. This encodes CASSKALGFDEQFF.